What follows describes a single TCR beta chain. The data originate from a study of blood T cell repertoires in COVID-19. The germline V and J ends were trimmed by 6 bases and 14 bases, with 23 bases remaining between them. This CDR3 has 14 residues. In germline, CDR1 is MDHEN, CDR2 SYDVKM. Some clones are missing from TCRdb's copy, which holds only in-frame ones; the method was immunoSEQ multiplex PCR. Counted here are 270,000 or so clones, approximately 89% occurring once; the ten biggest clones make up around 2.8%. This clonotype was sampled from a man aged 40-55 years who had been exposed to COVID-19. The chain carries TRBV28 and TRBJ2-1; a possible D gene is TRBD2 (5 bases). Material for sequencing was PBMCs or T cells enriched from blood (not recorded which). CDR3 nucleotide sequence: TGTGCCAGCAGGCCCCCTTCGCGAGCGAGGGAAAAGTTCTTC. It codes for CASRPPSRAREKFF.